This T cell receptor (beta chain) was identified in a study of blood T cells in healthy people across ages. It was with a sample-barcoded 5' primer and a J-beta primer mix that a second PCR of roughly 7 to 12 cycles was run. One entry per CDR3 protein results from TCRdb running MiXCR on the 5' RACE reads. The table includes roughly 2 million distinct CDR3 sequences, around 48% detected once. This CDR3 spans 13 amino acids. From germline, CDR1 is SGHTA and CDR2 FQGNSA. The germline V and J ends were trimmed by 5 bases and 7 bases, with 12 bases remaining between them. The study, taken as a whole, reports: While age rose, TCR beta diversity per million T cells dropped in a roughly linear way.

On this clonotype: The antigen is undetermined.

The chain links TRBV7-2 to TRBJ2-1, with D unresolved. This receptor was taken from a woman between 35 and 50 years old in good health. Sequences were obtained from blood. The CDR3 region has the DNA TGTGCCAGCAGCCCAGAACGGACGAATGAGCAGTTCTTC. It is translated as CASSPERTNEQFF.